This is a list of T cell receptor beta chains from one sample in a study of blood T cell repertoires in COVID-19. The assay was immunoSEQ multiplex PCR, and TCRdb's table has in-frame clones only and misses some. The sample gives about 99,000 clones, about 87% of which show up once; approximately 13% is in the top ten. The sample comprised peripheral blood. The receptors were gathered from a human donor in a cohort sampled during active or convalescent COVID-19. CDR3s include the opening cysteine and the closing phenylalanine or tryptophan. A D gene is named only where the DNA matches it firmly. Clone size is shown for a subset of rows, as once, few, many or a class of expanded clone.

D gene: TRBD1
V gene: TRBV6-6
clone size: -
J gene: TRBJ2-3
CDR3 DNA: TGTGCCAGCAGTCCCGGGACAGGGAGAAGGGTCACAACGGATACGCAGTATTTT
CDR3 protein: CASSPGTGRRVTTDTQYF

D gene: TRBD1
V gene: TRBV23-1
clone size: -
J gene: TRBJ1-2
CDR3 DNA: TGCGCCAGCAGTCAATCGAGGGGACAGGGTGACTATGGCTACACCTTC
CDR3 protein: CASSQSRGQGDYGYTF

D gene: TRBD2
V gene: TRBV7-2
clone size: -
J gene: TRBJ2-7
CDR3 DNA: TGTGCCAGCAGCCCTGGACTAGCGGGCCCCTACGAGCAGTACTTC
CDR3 protein: CASSPGLAGPYEQYF

D gene: TRBD1
V gene: TRBV6-5
clone size: -
J gene: TRBJ2-2
CDR3 DNA: TGTGCCAGCAGTTCACGACAGGGGGCTGGCGGGGAGCTGTTTTTT
CDR3 protein: CASSSRQGAGGELFF

D gene: -
V gene: TRBV7-3
clone size: -
J gene: TRBJ1-2
CDR3 DNA: TGTGCCAGCAGCCGCGGGACCAACTATGGCTACACCTTC
CDR3 protein: CASSRGTNYGYTF

D gene: -
V gene: TRBV20-1
clone size: once
J gene: TRBJ1-1
CDR3 DNA: TGCAGTGCTAGTTCGGGAGCTTACTCCGAAGCTTTCTTT
CDR3 protein: CSASSGAYSEAFF

D gene: TRBD2
V gene: TRBV6-4
clone size: few
J gene: TRBJ2-2
CDR3 DNA: TGTGCCAGCAGTGACTTGGGGGGGTCGAACACCGGGGAGCTGTTTTTT
CDR3 protein: CASSDLGGSNTGELFF

D gene: -
V gene: TRBV6-2/TRBV6-3
clone size: -
J gene: TRBJ2-7
CDR3 DNA: TGTGCCAGCAGTTACTCATTCCTTCCGGCCATCGGGAAGCAGTACTTC
CDR3 protein: CASSYSFLPAIGKQYF

D gene: -
V gene: TRBV7-2
clone size: -
J gene: TRBJ1-1
CDR3 DNA: TGTGCCAGCAGCATAGGGGCCTCTGAAGCTTTCTTT
CDR3 protein: CASSIGASEAFF

D gene: -
V gene: TRBV10-1
clone size: -
J gene: TRBJ2-1
CDR3 DNA: TGCGCCAGCAGTGAGTCGGGCGGGCGGATCCAGTTCTTC
CDR3 protein: CASSESGGRIQFF

D gene: TRBD1
V gene: TRBV19
clone size: -
J gene: TRBJ1-2
CDR3 DNA: TGTGCCAGTAGTACCGACAGGGAAGGATGGAACTATGGCTACACCTTC
CDR3 protein: CASSTDREGWNYGYTF

D gene: -
V gene: TRBV7-2
clone size: -
J gene: TRBJ1-2
CDR3 DNA: TGTGCCAGCAGCTTAGTGCAGGCCTATGGCTACACCTTC
CDR3 protein: CASSLVQAYGYTF

D gene: TRBD1
V gene: TRBV4-2
clone size: once
J gene: TRBJ1-5
CDR3 DNA: TGTGCCAGCAGCCTTCAGGGGGATCAGCCCCAGCATTTT
CDR3 protein: CASSLQGDQPQHF